Listed below are T cell receptor beta chains from one sample, sequenced in a study of blood T cell repertoires in COVID-19. Assay used: immunoSEQ multiplex PCR; TCRdb lists only in-frame clones, some missing. There are nearly 15,000 clones in the sample; 60% to 85% occur only once, and around 15% lies in the top ten. Input material: peripheral blood. Receptor source: a man between 60 and 75 years old with acute or convalescent COVID-19. Both conserved end residues are part of each CDR3.

V gene,J gene,CDR3 protein
TRBV7-9,TRBJ1-5,CASSSNRGPGNQPQHF
TRBV18,TRBJ2-5,CASSQLLARETQYF
TRBV5-1,TRBJ1-2,CASSLEIGGGLNYGYTF
TRBV6-2/TRBV6-3,TRBJ2-6,CASSWGRVANVLTF
TRBV19,TRBJ1-3,CASSIDPRKGQQSGNTIYF
TRBV5-1,TRBJ1-3,CASSLDGLGGSHGNTIYF
TRBV30,TRBJ1-1,CAWSAGVATEAFF
TRBV7-2,TRBJ1-5,CASSSETGFSNQPQHF
TRBV2,TRBJ2-7,CASMLQGASSEQYF
TRBV27,TRBJ1-6,CASSAGTGKGSPLHF
TRBV5-1,TRBJ2-7,CASSLVMGQGLGEQYF
TRBV13,TRBJ1-4,CASSLRDRGEKLFF
TRBV9,TRBJ2-3,CASSVAGTSGPDTQYF
TRBV7-6,TRBJ2-3,CASSLGTGLVPPDTQYF
TRBV9,TRBJ1-1,CASSAQGGTEAFF
TRBV4-3,TRBJ1-2,CASSQEGRVDGYTF
TRBV6-6,TRBJ1-3,CASRDRHGFSGNTIYF
TRBV4-3,TRBJ2-7,CASSPDRGAYEQYF
TRBV5-4,TRBJ2-1,CASSLGGQSPYRNEQFF
TRBV7-8,TRBJ1-2,CASSLGAGGGYTF
TRBV5-1,TRBJ1-1,CASRSAGLNTEAFF
TRBV2,TRBJ1-2,CASSEGAPVNGYTF
TRBV19,TRBJ2-5,CASSIYPQETQYF
TRBV5-5,TRBJ2-7,CASSAPDRPKSEQYF
TRBV11-2,TRBJ1-1,CASSLVRVNTEAFF
TRBV7-9,TRBJ2-7,CASRGSGQEYEQYF
TRBV5-4,TRBJ1-2,CASSLEQGSWRSYTF
TRBV11-2,TRBJ2-3,CASSQNSGRGQDTQYF
TRBV29-1,TRBJ1-1,CSAPQTGHTEAFF
TRBV25-1,TRBJ1-1,CATQRGGSTEAFF
TRBV10-3,TRBJ2-1,CAISESTRENEQFF
TRBV4-1,TRBJ1-6,CASSQLSRGQGNSPLHF
TRBV10-3,TRBJ2-1,CAISESLAGANEQFF
TRBV7-3,TRBJ2-2,CASSSGATGELFF
TRBV6-5,TRBJ1-2,CASSSRWSYDAYTF
TRBV2,TRBJ1-1,CASGVNTEAFF
TRBV5-1,TRBJ2-3,CASRGQVGGDTQYF
TRBV19,TRBJ2-7,CASSIGGRGSDEQYF
TRBV6-6,TRBJ1-1,CASSRTESGAFF
TRBV19,TRBJ1-2,CASSIRRPGGDYGYTF